This T cell receptor (beta chain) was obtained from a study of multiple sclerosis patients with progressive multifocal leukoencephalopathy. Concerning this clone itself: What it recognizes is unknown.

Looked up from germline, CDR1 is SGHTA and CDR2 is FQGNSA. This CDR3 has 13 residues. The V and J ends lost 3 bases and 11 bases, in that order; junction bases with no gene match: 9. Overall study results and limits: Expanded clones at PML onset predated and persisted through natalizumab therapy.

This table comes from immunoSEQ multiplex PCR, and its TCRdb copy is limited to in-frame clones, with some not included. The sample contains fewer than 35,000 clones, about 88% of which appear only once. This sample's time point: time of PML onset. PML was diagnosed clinically and by MRI, then confirmed by JC virus DNA in cerebrospinal fluid. The T3 samples were drawn when PML began. The J gene is TRBJ1-1, the V gene TRBV7-2; 7 bases are a match to TRBD1. The specimen comprised PBMCs, sampled from a patient treated with natalizumab. This receptor was taken from a human donor with progressive multifocal leukoencephalopathy. CDR3 bases: TGTGCCAGCAGCTTCTCCTCCGGGACAGAGGCTTTCTTT. Translation gives CASSFSSGTEAFF.